The 31 T cell receptor beta chains in this list originate from one sample, sequenced in a study of OX40 agonist ivuxolimab in advanced cancers. TCRdb keeps only in-frame clones here, not all; method: immunoSEQ multiplex PCR. The data contain roughly 73,000 clones, roughly 86% of them seen just once; the ten biggest clones take up less than 3%. Sequencing used CD4+ or CD8+ T cells sorted from blood, obtained in a trial of the OX40 agonist ivuxolimab. All receptors come from an adult with an advanced solid tumor such as melanoma, head and neck, liver or kidney cancer.

The rearrangement links TRBV20-1 to TRBJ2-5; tentative D call: TRBD2 (6 bases). The length of the CDR3 is 11 residues. From germline, CDR1 is DFQATT and CDR2 SNEGSKA (reference sequence). Trimming cost V 7 bases and J 5 bases, with 11 bases left between them. In nucleotides, the CDR3 is TGCAGTGTGCGGGGCAGGGAGACCCAGTACTTC. This gives the protein CSVRGRETQYF.

The chain employs TRBV28 and TRBJ1-1, with a weak D call TRBD1 (6 bases). The germline V gene has CDR1 MDHEN and CDR2 SYDVKM. Between the trimmed V and J ends, which lost 2 bases and 7 bases, there was a span of 8 bases. This CDR3 region has 12 residues. The CDR3 sequence: CASSLQGLEAFF. The CDR3 DNA sequence: TGTGCCAGCAGTTTACAGGGGCTTGAAGCTTTCTTT.

V is TRBV5-1 and J is TRBJ2-7; a weak D match, TRBD2 (5 bases). CDR1 is SGHRS and CDR2 is YFSETQ in the germline V gene. The germline V and J ends were trimmed by 0 bases and 2 bases, with 12 bases remaining between them. CDR3 length equals 15 residues. The CDR3 bases are TGCGCCAGCAGCTTGGGGGGAGCAGCCCCCTACGAGCAGTACTTC. Protein product: CASSLGGAAPYEQYF.

This clone occurred once. The V call is TRBV5-4, the J call TRBJ1-3, with D unclear. This CDR3 is 15 amino acids long. CDR1 and CDR2 (germline): SGHNT, YYREEE (reference sequence). Between the trimmed V and J ends, which lost 0 bases and 4 bases, there was a span of 11 bases. Here the CDR3 reads CASSLDALSGNTIYF. Written as DNA, the CDR3 is TGTGCCAGCAGCTTGGATGCCTTATCGGGAAACACCATATATTTT.

The V gene is TRBV7-2, the J gene TRBJ1-5; D remains ambiguous. This CDR3 comprises 17 residues. The V and J ends lost 2 bases and 1 base respectively, with 15 bases between them. The germline V gene encodes CDR1 SGHTA and CDR2 FQGNSA. CDR3 sequence: CASSLWGGWASNQPQHF. CDR3 DNA: TGTGCCAGCAGCTTATGGGGAGGGTGGGCGAGCAATCAGCCCCAGCATTTT.

The V gene is TRBV2, the J gene TRBJ2-3; D call uncertain. V was pared by 7 bases and J by 0 bases, with 8 bases between. This CDR3 has 13 amino acids. Per the germline V gene, CDR1 is SNHLY and CDR2 is FYNNEI. The CDR3 nucleotides read TGTGCCAGCAAGGTAGAGAGCACAGATACGCAGTATTTT. Amino acid sequence: CASKVESTDTQYF.

The chain is built from TRBV29-1 and TRBJ1-5, with unresolved D. V was clipped by 6 bases and J by 4 bases, with 19 bases between them. The CDR3 has 15 amino acids. Looked up from germline, CDR1 is SQVTM and CDR2 is ANQGSEA. CDR3 amino acids: CSVSDGFLGNQPQHF. The DNA of the CDR3 is TGCAGCGTGTCGGACGGATTTTTGGGTAATCAGCCCCAGCATTTT.

The chain links TRBV29-1 to TRBJ2-3, with D maybe TRBD1 (5 bases). The germline V gene has CDR1 SQVTM and CDR2 ANQGSEA. V shed 4 bases and J shed 5 bases, with 22 bases lying between them. The CDR3 totals 16 residues. The CDR3 bases are TGCAGCGTTGCAAAGGGCCTCGCCCCAGGGATAGATACGCAGTATTTT. It translates to CSVAKGLAPGIDTQYF.

The V and J genes are TRBV4-1 and TRBJ2-4; D unresolved. V lost 1 base to trimming and J lost 0 bases, with 7 bases between them. The CDR3 is made up of 15 amino acids. Germline values: CDR1 MGHRA, CDR2 YSYEKL. CDR3 DNA sequence: TGCGCCAGCAGCCAAGTGGGCTTAGCCAAAAACATTCAGTACTTC. It encodes CASSQVGLAKNIQYF.

The V and J genes are TRBV5-1 and TRBJ1-4; TRBD1 is a possible D gene (5 bases). This CDR3 region has 14 residues. Trimming left V 4 bases short and J 5 bases short, with 12 bases between. Germline V gene sequence: CDR1 SGHRS, CDR2 YFSETQ. CDR3 sequence reads: CASSPGTVNEKLFF. The CDR3 nucleotides are TGCGCCAGCAGCCCGGGGACTGTGAATGAAAAACTGTTTTTT.

The rearrangement links TRBV15 to TRBJ2-5; maybe TRBD1 (5 bases). Germline V CDR1 and CDR2: LNHNV, YYDKDF (reference sequence). V lost 3 bases and J lost 5, with 22 bases in between. There are 17 residues in the CDR3. CDR3 loop: CATSSQTQGPSLETQYF. The DNA for the CDR3 is TGTGCCACCAGCAGTCAGACTCAGGGCCCCTCCCTGGAGACCCAGTACTTC. Full variable domain (missing parts from reference TRBV15 and TRBJ2-5): DAMVIQNPRYQVTQFGKPVTLSCSQTLNHNVMYWYQQKSSQAPKLLFHYYDKDFNNEADTPDNFQSRRPNTSFCFLDIRSPGLGDTAMYLCATSSQTQGPSLETQYFGPGTRLLVL.

The chain links TRBV7-9 to TRBJ2-5; a weak D match, TRBD1 (6 bases). V was clipped by 5 bases and J by 2 bases, with 12 bases between them. Germline values: CDR1 SEHNR, CDR2 FQNEAQ (reference sequence). The CDR3 runs to 14 residues. The CDR3 is CASSGAGQQETQYF. DNA for the CDR3: TGTGCCAGCAGCGGGGCCGGACAGCAAGAGACCCAGTACTTC. Complete variable domain (other parts from reference TRBV7-9 and TRBJ2-5): DTGVSQNPRHKITKRGQNVTFRCDPISEHNRLYWYRQTLGQGPEFLTYFQNEAQLEKSRLLSDRFSAERPKGSFSTLEIQRTEQGDSAMYLCASSGAGQQETQYFGPGTRLLVL.

The chain has TRBV6-5 and TRBJ2-5; 9 bases are shared with TRBD1. This CDR3 region has 13 residues. Trimming cost V 6 bases and J 8 bases; bases outside gene matches: 7. CDR1 MNHEY and CDR2 SVGAGI come from the germline V gene. CDR3 sequence (DNA): TGTGCCAGCAGCCCCGGGACAGGGCTAACCCAGTACTTC. Encoded protein: CASSPGTGLTQYF.

The chain joins TRBV5-8 to TRBJ2-3, with TRBD1 matching 7 bases. V lost 2 bases and J lost 0; bases outside the gene matches: 3. Germline V gene data show CDR1 as SGHTS and CDR2 as YDEGEE. CDR3 size: 15 residues. Here the CDR3 reads CASSFGQDSTDTQYF. In DNA, the CDR3 is TGTGCCAGCAGCTTTGGACAGGATAGCACAGATACGCAGTATTTT.

The J gene is TRBJ2-5, the V gene TRBV7-8; D uncertain. V lost 1 base, J lost 5 bases, and 11 bases lay in between. This CDR3 has 14 residues. Germline V gene lookup returns CDR1 SGHVS and CDR2 FQNEAQ. The DNA for the CDR3 is TGTGCCAGCAGCTTAGTACTTTCGCGGGAGACCCAGTACTTC. Residues: CASSLVLSRETQYF. The complete variable domain, with remaining parts taken from reference TRBV7-8 and TRBJ2-5, reads GAGVSQSPRYKVAKRGQDVALRCDPISGHVSLFWYQQALGQGPEFLTYFQNEAQLDKSGLPSDRFFAERPEGSVSTLKIQRTQQEDSAVYLCASSLVLSRETQYFGPGTRLLVL.

As regards this clone: A junction end diverges from the germline sequence, so it may reflect a read error. This chain links TRBV4-2 with TRBJ2-2; TRBD2 aligns across 10 bases. CDR3 size: 17 residues. Germline V gives CDR1 LGHNA, CDR2 YNFKEQ. The CDR3 DNA follows: TGTGCCAGCAGCCAGGAGGTTAGCGGGGGGCACACCGGGGAGCTGTTTTTC. It is translated as CASSQEVSGGHTGELFF.

The chain uses TRBV18 and TRBJ1-1; D not resolved. Per germline, CDR1 KGHSH and CDR2 LQKENI. V was clipped by 4 bases and J by 0 bases, with 24 bases between them. The CDR3 length is 19 residues. The CDR3 is CASSQFSPGVGKMNTEAFF. The CDR3 nucleotides read TGTGCCAGCTCACAATTCTCTCCGGGAGTCGGTAAGATGAACACTGAAGCTTTCTTT.

The rearrangement joins TRBV19 to TRBJ1-5; 7 bases are shared with TRBD1. J gave up 2 bases and V 5 bases, and 12 bases lay outside the gene matches. The CDR3 covers 17 residues. Germline-derived CDR1 and CDR2 are LNHDA and SQIVND (reference sequence). The CDR3 sequence: CASSPGGTQGGNQPQHF. In DNA form, the CDR3 reads TGTGCCAGTAGTCCAGGAGGGACCCAGGGGGGCAATCAGCCCCAGCATTTT.

This CDR3 is CAITTSYYQPQHF. The CDR3 DNA reads TGTGCCATTACTACATCATACTATCAGCCCCAGCATTTT. The chain joins TRBV6-1 to TRBJ1-5; D uncertain. The CDR3 extends over 13 amino acids. CDR1 is MNHNS, CDR2 SASEGT, per germline. The V gene lost 10 bases and the J gene lost 5 bases, with 15 bases spanning the gap.

The CDR3 sequence is CSVESTSGRRGTQYF. The CDR3 region has the DNA TGCAGCGTTGAGTCAACTAGCGGGAGGCGGGGTACGCAGTATTTT. V and J are TRBV29-1 and TRBJ2-3, with 12 bases lining up with TRBD2. The trim removed 3 bases at V and 8 bases at J, leaving 9 bases unmatched. Germline V gives CDR1 SQVTM, CDR2 ANQGSEA. This CDR3 region has 15 residues.

The chain uses TRBV2 and TRBJ1-5; 9 bases align to TRBD1. Per the germline V gene, CDR1 is SNHLY and CDR2 is FYNNEI. The CDR3 totals 14 residues. J was trimmed by 4 bases and V by 5 bases; bases with no gene match: 3. In DNA, the CDR3 is TGTGCCAGCAGTCTGGGGACAGGGAATCAGCCCCAGCATTTT. Protein: CASSLGTGNQPQHF.

The chain combines TRBV5-1 with TRBJ1-3; TRBD1 matches 8 bases. CDR1 and CDR2 from the germline V gene are SGHRS and YFSETQ. The CDR3 extends over 15 amino acids. Trimming took 3 bases from V and 0 from J; bases not matched to a gene: 2. CDR3 sequence (DNA): TGCGCCAGCAGCTCGGGACAGGTCTCTGGAAACACCATATATTTT. The encoded protein is CASSSGQVSGNTIYF. Based on the CDR3 plus reference TRBV5-1 and TRBJ1-3, the full variable domain is KAGVTQTPRYLIKTRGQQVTLSCSPISGHRSVSWYQQTPGQGLQFLFEYFSETQRNKGNFPGRFSGRQFSNSRSEMNVSTLELGDSALYLCASSSGQVSGNTIYFGEGSWLTVV.

This CDR3 reads CASSGTSGRIVYNEQFF. Here the CDR3 DNA reads TGTGCCAGTTCCGGGACTAGCGGGAGGATCGTCTACAATGAGCAGTTCTTC. J is TRBJ2-1 and V is TRBV19; 15 bases agree with TRBD2. Germline V gene data show CDR1 as LNHDA and CDR2 as SQIVND (reference sequence). The trim removed 8 bases at V and 3 bases at J, leaving 8 bases unmatched. The CDR3 runs to 17 residues.

The V call is TRBV5-1, the J call TRBJ1-1; 9 bases line up with TRBD1. V lost 4 bases to trimming and J lost 7 bases; unmatched junction nucleotides: 23. CDR3 length: 19 amino acids. Germline values: CDR1 SGHRS, CDR2 YFSETQ. The CDR3 is CASSRGQGAVKALGREAFF. CDR3 nucleotides: TGCGCCAGCAGCAGGGGACAGGGTGCGGTTAAAGCTTTGGGCCGTGAAGCTTTCTTT.

CDR3 coding DNA: TGTGCCAGCACGAACAGTATGAACACTGAAGCTTTCTTT. It encodes CASTNSMNTEAFF. The genes are TRBV2 and TRBJ1-1; D remains ambiguous. The CDR3 is 13 residues long. Germline V lookup: CDR1 SNHLY, CDR2 FYNNEI. V lost 7 bases and J 0 bases, leaving 9 bases between the germline ends.

The genes are TRBV7-9 and TRBJ1-1, with D hard to call. Trimming took off 3 bases at V and 4 bases at J, with 9 bases between the two ends. The CDR3 totals 13 residues. The germline gives CDR1 SEHNR, CDR2 FQNEAQ (reference sequence). The CDR3 DNA reads as TGTGCCAGCAGCTTGGAGCGTCGCACTGAAGCTTTCTTT. Protein sequence: CASSLERRTEAFF.

In this sample, this clone turned up a few times. The V and J genes are TRBV2 and TRBJ1-2; a weak D match, TRBD1 (5 bases). V was shortened by 7 bases and J by 5 bases, with 11 bases between the two germline ends. From germline, CDR1 is SNHLY and CDR2 FYNNEI. The CDR3 has 12 residues. The CDR3 nucleotides are TGTGCCAGCACCTGGGGGGGTTATGGCTACACCTTC. This encodes CASTWGGYGYTF. Filled out from reference TRBV2 and TRBJ1-2, the complete variable domain reads EPEVTQTPSHQVTQMGQEVILRCVPISNHLYFYWYRQILGQKVEFLVSFYNNEISEKSEIFDDQFSVERPDGSNFTLKIRSTKLEDSAMYFCASTWGGYGYTFGSGTRLTVV.

In this sample, this clone turned up a few times. Other DNA sequences of this sample code for an identical CDR3. The chain is built from TRBV4-1 and TRBJ2-1, with 8 bases identical to TRBD2. In germline, CDR1 is MGHRA, CDR2 YSYEKL. Trimming took 1 base from V and 5 from J; bases not matched to a gene: 10. This CDR3 is 17 amino acids long. In DNA, the CDR3 is TGCGCCAGCAGCCAAGTGAGCGGGGGCTCCGGGAACAATGAGCAGTTCTTC. Its protein is CASSQVSGGSGNNEQFF.

This chain joins TRBV6-6 and TRBJ2-7, with D unclear. The CDR3 has 16 amino acids. V lost 4 bases to trimming and J lost 1 base, with 17 bases between them. CDR1 and CDR2 (germline): MNHNY, SVGAGI (reference sequence). This chain's CDR3 is CASSWGELTDSYEQYF. CDR3 DNA: TGTGCCAGCAGTTGGGGTGAGTTGACGGATTCCTACGAGCAGTACTTC.

The chain has TRBV6-1 and TRBJ1-5; TRBD1 matches at 9 bases. This CDR3 contains 14 residues. V lost 6 bases to trimming and J lost 6 bases; unmatched junction nucleotides: 6. In germline, CDR1 is MNHNS, CDR2 SASEGT. The CDR3, as DNA: TGTGCCAGCAGAGATACAGGGGGCGGTCAGCCCCAGCATTTT. Residues: CASRDTGGGQPQHF.

This rearrangement joins TRBV2 to TRBJ1-1, with D tentatively TRBD1 (5 bases). Germline assignment: CDR1 SNHLY and CDR2 FYNNEI. There are 13 residues in the CDR3. The V end was cut by 6 bases, the J end by 9 bases, with 17 bases between. CDR3 coding DNA: TGTGCCAGCAGCCTGTCAAGCCAGGGTAAAGCTTTCTTT. Amino acids: CASSLSSQGKAFF.